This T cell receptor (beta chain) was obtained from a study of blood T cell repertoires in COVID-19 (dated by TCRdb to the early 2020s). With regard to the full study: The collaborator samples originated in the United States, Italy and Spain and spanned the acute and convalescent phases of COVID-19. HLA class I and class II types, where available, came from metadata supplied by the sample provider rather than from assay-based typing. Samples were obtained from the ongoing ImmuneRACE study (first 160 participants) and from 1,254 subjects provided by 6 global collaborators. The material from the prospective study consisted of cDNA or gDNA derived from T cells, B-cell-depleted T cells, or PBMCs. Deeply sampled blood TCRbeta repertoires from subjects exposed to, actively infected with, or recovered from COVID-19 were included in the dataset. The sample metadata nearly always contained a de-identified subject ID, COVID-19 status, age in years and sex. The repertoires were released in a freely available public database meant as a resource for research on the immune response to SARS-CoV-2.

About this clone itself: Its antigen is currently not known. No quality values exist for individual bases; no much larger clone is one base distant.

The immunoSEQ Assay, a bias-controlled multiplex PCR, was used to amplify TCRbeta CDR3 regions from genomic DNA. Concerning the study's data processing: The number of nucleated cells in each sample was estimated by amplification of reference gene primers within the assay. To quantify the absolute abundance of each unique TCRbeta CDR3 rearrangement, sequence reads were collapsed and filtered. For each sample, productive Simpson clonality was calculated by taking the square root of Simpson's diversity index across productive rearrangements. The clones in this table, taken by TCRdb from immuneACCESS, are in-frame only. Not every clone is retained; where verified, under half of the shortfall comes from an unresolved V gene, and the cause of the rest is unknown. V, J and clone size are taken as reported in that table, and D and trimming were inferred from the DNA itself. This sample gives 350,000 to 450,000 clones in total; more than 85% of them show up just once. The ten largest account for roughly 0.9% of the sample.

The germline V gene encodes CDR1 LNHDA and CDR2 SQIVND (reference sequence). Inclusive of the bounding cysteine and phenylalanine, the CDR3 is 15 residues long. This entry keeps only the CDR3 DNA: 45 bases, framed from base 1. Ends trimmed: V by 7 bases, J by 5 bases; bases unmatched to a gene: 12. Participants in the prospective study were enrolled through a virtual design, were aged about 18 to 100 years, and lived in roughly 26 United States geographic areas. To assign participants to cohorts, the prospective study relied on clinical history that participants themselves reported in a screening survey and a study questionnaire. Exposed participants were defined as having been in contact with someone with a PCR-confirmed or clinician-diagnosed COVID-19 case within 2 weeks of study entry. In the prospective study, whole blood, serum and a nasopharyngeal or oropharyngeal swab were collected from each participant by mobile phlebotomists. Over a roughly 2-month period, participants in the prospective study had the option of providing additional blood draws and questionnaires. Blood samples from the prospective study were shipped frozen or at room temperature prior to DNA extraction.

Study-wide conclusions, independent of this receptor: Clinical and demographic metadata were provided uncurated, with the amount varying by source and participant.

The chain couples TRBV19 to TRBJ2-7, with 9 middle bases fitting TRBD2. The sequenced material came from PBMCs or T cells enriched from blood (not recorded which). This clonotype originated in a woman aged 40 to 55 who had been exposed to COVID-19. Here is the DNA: TGTGCCAGTAAGCGGGGGGACAGACTGGGCGACGAGCAGTACTTC. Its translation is CASKRGDRLGDEQYF.